This T cell receptor beta chain was captured by sequencing in a study of blood T cell repertoires in COVID-19. Study background: Sites across the United States, Italy and Spain contributed samples from acute and convalescent COVID-19.

Some clones are missing from TCRdb's copy, which holds only in-frame ones; the method was immunoSEQ multiplex PCR. The data show almost 250,000 clones, roughly 82% seen once. Seattle participants joined during active infection and were tracked over time. The CDR3 extends over 12 amino acids. Germline V CDR1 and CDR2: SGHTA, FQGNSA. V shed 3 bases and J shed 4 bases, with 6 bases lying between them. This TCR was sampled from a woman aged 80 or over with COVID-19, enrolled during active disease. Sequencing was performed on peripheral blood. This sequence joins TRBV7-2 and TRBJ2-5; no firm D call. In DNA form, the CDR3 reads TGTGCCAGCAGCTTGGTGAGAGAGACCCAGTACTTC. It codes for CASSLVRETQYF.